The present TCR beta chain was sequenced within a study of cytomegalovirus exposure and HLA in healthy donors. General study results and limits: A few CMV-associated chains were confirmed in vitro to be specific for CMV antigens. HLA allele associations emerged for 15,000 to 20,000 TCR beta sequences in a later analysis, at 0.05 false discovery rate.

Amplification used 60 Vbeta primers and 13 Jbeta primers. Assay used: immunoSEQ multiplex PCR; TCRdb lists only in-frame clones, some missing. The repertoire holds 65,000 to 90,000 clones, with 86% as singletons. Germline V gene sequence: CDR1 LGHNA, CDR2 YSLEER. CDR3 length: 15 residues. Trimming removed 4 bases at V and 4 bases at J, with 14 bases between. A word on this clone: Antigen unknown.

Specimen: PBMCs. V is TRBV4-3 and J is TRBJ2-1; D not resolved. This receptor was identified in a woman aged 25 to 39 in good health and CMV-seronegative. CDR3 nucleotides: TGCGCCAGCAGCCCGAGCCCTACCCGATACAATGAGCAGTTCTTC. Translated, it gives CASSPSPTRYNEQFF.